A selection of T cell receptor beta chains follows, all from one sample in a study of T cell changes during pregnancy in multiple sclerosis. TCRdb's copy holds only in-frame clones and misses some; the assay was immunoSEQ multiplex PCR. Of approximately 61,000 clones in the sample, approximately 91% were seen once. Specimen: peripheral blood, collected in the first trimester of pregnancy. Receptor source: a female donor with multiple sclerosis, enrolled in a pregnancy study. Both conserved end residues are part of each CDR3. D genes are given only for firm matches. Some rows mark clone size as missing; the rest say once, few, many or name a class of expanded clone.

D gene: -
CDR3 length: 16
V gene: TRBV6-6
J gene: TRBJ2-7
clone size: once
CDR3 protein: CASSQISLATTYEQYF
CDR3 DNA: TGTGCCAGCAGTCAAATTTCTCTAGCCACCACCTACGAGCAGTACTTC

D gene: TRBD1
CDR3 length: 14
V gene: TRBV30
J gene: TRBJ1-6
clone size: -
CDR3 protein: CAWSGDREDSPLHF
CDR3 DNA: TGTGCCTGGAGTGGGGACAGGGAGGATTCACCCCTCCACTTT

D gene: TRBD1
CDR3 length: 14
V gene: TRBV6-6
J gene: TRBJ1-1
clone size: -
CDR3 protein: CASSYSTGLTEAFF
CDR3 DNA: TGTGCCAGCAGTTACTCGACAGGGTTGACTGAAGCTTTCTTT

D gene: TRBD1
CDR3 length: 14
V gene: TRBV5-4
J gene: TRBJ1-2
clone size: -
CDR3 protein: CASSLQGLDYGYTF
CDR3 DNA: TGTGCCAGCAGCTTACAGGGGTTGGACTATGGCTACACCTTC

D gene: TRBD2
CDR3 length: 13
V gene: TRBV4-1
J gene: TRBJ2-7
clone size: -
CDR3 protein: CASSQAGPGGKYF
CDR3 DNA: TGCGCCAGCAGCCAAGCAGGTCCGGGGGGGAAGTACTTC

D gene: -
CDR3 length: 12
V gene: TRBV30
J gene: TRBJ2-7
clone size: once
CDR3 protein: CAWSGTSYEQYF
CDR3 DNA: TGTGCCTGGAGCGGGACAAGCTACGAGCAGTACTTC

D gene: -
CDR3 length: 15
V gene: TRBV7-9
J gene: TRBJ2-5
clone size: -
CDR3 protein: CASSLEDSGDFAQYF
CDR3 DNA: TGTGCCAGCAGCTTAGAGGACAGCGGTGACTTCGCCCAGTACTTC

D gene: TRBD2
CDR3 length: 15
V gene: TRBV5-1
J gene: TRBJ2-1
clone size: -
CDR3 protein: CASSLVAGGPDEQFF
CDR3 DNA: TGCGCCAGCAGCTTGGTTGCGGGAGGGCCGGATGAGCAGTTCTTC

D gene: -
CDR3 length: 14
V gene: TRBV2
J gene: TRBJ2-7
clone size: once
CDR3 protein: CASRARDKSYEQYF
CDR3 DNA: TGTGCCAGCAGAGCCCGGGACAAATCCTACGAGCAGTACTTC

D gene: TRBD2
CDR3 length: 15
V gene: TRBV5-1
J gene: TRBJ2-1
clone size: -
CDR3 protein: CASSPGLAVYNEQFF
CDR3 DNA: TGCGCCAGCAGCCCGGGACTAGCGGTATACAATGAGCAGTTCTTC

D gene: TRBD2
CDR3 length: 13
V gene: TRBV10-3
J gene: TRBJ2-5
clone size: -
CDR3 protein: CAITLREGETQYF
CDR3 DNA: TGTGCCATCACTTTGCGGGAGGGGGAGACCCAGTACTTC

D gene: -
CDR3 length: 13
V gene: TRBV11-2
J gene: TRBJ2-7
clone size: -
CDR3 protein: CASSLIPTYEQYF
CDR3 DNA: TGTGCCAGCAGCTTGATTCCTACCTACGAGCAGTACTTC

D gene: TRBD2
CDR3 length: 16
V gene: TRBV4-1
J gene: TRBJ2-3
clone size: -
CDR3 protein: CASSPLAGGGTDTQYF
CDR3 DNA: TGCGCCAGCAGCCCGTTAGCGGGAGGGGGCACAGATACGCAGTATTTT

D gene: TRBD2
CDR3 length: 19
V gene: TRBV30
J gene: TRBJ2-1
clone size: -
CDR3 protein: CAWSAQGTSPMGSYNEQFF
CDR3 DNA: TGTGCCTGGAGTGCCCAGGGGACTAGTCCGATGGGATCCTACAATGAGCAGTTCTTC

D gene: TRBD1
CDR3 length: 16
V gene: TRBV4-2
J gene: TRBJ2-3
clone size: -
CDR3 protein: CASSQGTGGYTDTQYF
CDR3 DNA: TGTGCCAGCAGCCAAGGGACAGGGGGTTACACAGATACGCAGTATTTT

D gene: -
CDR3 length: 13
V gene: TRBV6-5
J gene: TRBJ1-5
clone size: -
CDR3 protein: CASSYDRDQPQHF
CDR3 DNA: TGTGCCAGCAGTTACGACAGAGATCAGCCCCAGCATTTT

D gene: -
CDR3 length: 13
V gene: TRBV13
J gene: TRBJ2-1
clone size: -
CDR3 protein: CASRDSSYNEQFF
CDR3 DNA: TGTGCCAGCCGGGATAGCTCCTACAATGAGCAGTTCTTC

D gene: TRBD1
CDR3 length: 13
V gene: TRBV6-5
J gene: TRBJ2-4
clone size: -
CDR3 protein: CASSYGQGSNQYF
CDR3 DNA: TGTGCCAGCAGTTACGGACAGGGTTCGAATCAGTACTTC

D gene: TRBD1
CDR3 length: 14
V gene: TRBV2
J gene: TRBJ1-3
clone size: -
CDR3 protein: CASRPGTGGNTIYF
CDR3 DNA: TGTGCCAGCAGACCCGGGACAGGGGGAAACACCATATATTTT

D gene: -
CDR3 length: 15
V gene: TRBV6-5
J gene: TRBJ2-7
clone size: -
CDR3 protein: CASTTRFWSFYEQYF
CDR3 DNA: TGTGCCAGCACCACAAGATTCTGGAGTTTCTACGAGCAGTACTTC

D gene: TRBD2
CDR3 length: 15
V gene: TRBV27
J gene: TRBJ2-1
clone size: -
CDR3 protein: CASSLSGRGHNEQFF
CDR3 DNA: TGTGCCAGCAGTCTTAGCGGGAGGGGCCACAATGAGCAGTTCTTC

D gene: TRBD1
CDR3 length: 13
V gene: TRBV28
J gene: TRBJ1-1
clone size: -
CDR3 protein: CASSPQTGAGAFF
CDR3 DNA: TGTGCCAGCAGTCCCCAGACAGGGGCGGGGGCTTTCTTT

D gene: TRBD2
CDR3 length: 18
V gene: TRBV9
J gene: TRBJ2-3
clone size: -
CDR3 protein: CASSVEGGGGTNTDTQYF
CDR3 DNA: TGTGCCAGCAGCGTAGAAGGCGGTGGGGGGACTAACACAGATACGCAGTATTTT

D gene: TRBD2
CDR3 length: 14
V gene: TRBV27
J gene: TRBJ2-7
clone size: once
CDR3 protein: CASSWGLAKGGQYF
CDR3 DNA: TGTGCCAGCAGTTGGGGACTAGCGAAAGGGGGGCAGTACTTC

D gene: -
CDR3 length: 13
V gene: TRBV30
J gene: TRBJ1-2
clone size: -
CDR3 protein: CAWSVTGGYGYTF
CDR3 DNA: TGTGCCTGGAGTGTAACTGGAGGCTATGGCTACACCTTC

D gene: TRBD1
CDR3 length: 13
V gene: TRBV18
J gene: TRBJ1-1
clone size: -
CDR3 protein: CASSRGQDTEAFF
CDR3 DNA: TGTGCCAGCTCAAGGGGGCAGGACACTGAAGCTTTCTTT

D gene: TRBD1
CDR3 length: 11
V gene: TRBV29-1
J gene: TRBJ2-7
clone size: -
CDR3 protein: CSGGTGGKQYF
CDR3 DNA: TGCAGCGGGGGGACAGGGGGAAAGCAGTACTTC

D gene: -
CDR3 length: 10
V gene: TRBV4-1
J gene: TRBJ1-5
clone size: few
CDR3 protein: CASSDQPQHF
CDR3 DNA: TGCGCCAGCTCCGATCAGCCCCAGCATTTT

D gene: -
CDR3 length: 12
V gene: TRBV7-9
J gene: TRBJ1-1
clone size: -
CDR3 protein: CASCAGDTEAFF
CDR3 DNA: TGTGCCAGCTGCGCAGGGGACACTGAAGCTTTCTTT

D gene: TRBD1
CDR3 length: 14
V gene: TRBV19
J gene: TRBJ2-1
clone size: -
CDR3 protein: CASIDGQGANEQFF
CDR3 DNA: TGTGCCAGTATTGACGGACAGGGGGCGAATGAGCAGTTCTTC

D gene: TRBD1
CDR3 length: 16
V gene: TRBV19
J gene: TRBJ1-1
clone size: -
CDR3 protein: CASSIAPTGGFTEAFF
CDR3 DNA: TGTGCCAGTAGTATAGCGCCCACAGGGGGTTTCACTGAAGCTTTCTTT

D gene: TRBD1
CDR3 length: 14
V gene: TRBV6-4
J gene: TRBJ2-5
clone size: -
CDR3 protein: CASSETGGVKTQYF
CDR3 DNA: TGTGCCAGCAGTGAAACAGGGGGCGTTAAGACCCAGTACTTC

D gene: -
CDR3 length: 15
V gene: TRBV19
J gene: TRBJ1-2
clone size: -
CDR3 protein: CASSPPHRQTYGYTF
CDR3 DNA: TGTGCCAGTAGTCCCCCCCACCGACAGACCTATGGCTACACCTTC

D gene: TRBD1
CDR3 length: 16
V gene: TRBV10-2
J gene: TRBJ2-7
clone size: -
CDR3 protein: CASRSLDRGLYYEQYF
CDR3 DNA: TGCGCCAGCAGGAGCTTGGACAGGGGTTTATACTACGAGCAGTACTTC

D gene: TRBD1
CDR3 length: 15
V gene: TRBV6-1
J gene: TRBJ1-3
clone size: -
CDR3 protein: CASKMTGYSGNTIYF
CDR3 DNA: TGTGCCAGCAAGATGACAGGGTACTCTGGAAACACCATATATTTT

D gene: TRBD2
CDR3 length: 17
V gene: TRBV18
J gene: TRBJ2-5
clone size: once
CDR3 protein: CASSPGTSGFIGETQYF
CDR3 DNA: TGTGCCAGCTCACCAGGGACTAGCGGGTTTATAGGAGAGACCCAGTACTTC

D gene: TRBD2
CDR3 length: 15
V gene: TRBV5-1
J gene: TRBJ2-5
clone size: -
CDR3 protein: CASSIFSGSQETQYF
CDR3 DNA: TGCGCCAGCAGCATATTTAGCGGGAGCCAAGAGACCCAGTACTTC

D gene: -
CDR3 length: 18
V gene: TRBV2
J gene: TRBJ1-1
clone size: -
CDR3 protein: CASGKTVEAYQWGTEAFF
CDR3 DNA: TGTGCCAGCGGGAAGACAGTGGAAGCCTACCAGTGGGGCACTGAAGCTTTCTTT

D gene: -
CDR3 length: 13
V gene: TRBV5-4
J gene: TRBJ1-1
clone size: few
CDR3 protein: CASSPGTDPEAFF
CDR3 DNA: TGTGCCAGCAGCCCGGGTACGGATCCTGAAGCTTTCTTT

D gene: -
CDR3 length: 12
V gene: TRBV2
J gene: TRBJ1-1
clone size: -
CDR3 protein: CASSVMNTEAFF
CDR3 DNA: TGTGCCAGCAGCGTTATGAACACTGAAGCTTTCTTT

D gene: -
CDR3 length: 11
V gene: TRBV30
J gene: TRBJ2-7
clone size: -
CDR3 protein: CAWALGSEQYF
CDR3 DNA: TGTGCCTGGGCTCTCGGGTCCGAGCAGTACTTC

D gene: -
CDR3 length: 15
V gene: TRBV2
J gene: TRBJ1-3
clone size: once
CDR3 protein: CASRFSGATGNTIYF
CDR3 DNA: TGTGCCAGCAGGTTCTCAGGGGCGACTGGAAACACCATATATTTT